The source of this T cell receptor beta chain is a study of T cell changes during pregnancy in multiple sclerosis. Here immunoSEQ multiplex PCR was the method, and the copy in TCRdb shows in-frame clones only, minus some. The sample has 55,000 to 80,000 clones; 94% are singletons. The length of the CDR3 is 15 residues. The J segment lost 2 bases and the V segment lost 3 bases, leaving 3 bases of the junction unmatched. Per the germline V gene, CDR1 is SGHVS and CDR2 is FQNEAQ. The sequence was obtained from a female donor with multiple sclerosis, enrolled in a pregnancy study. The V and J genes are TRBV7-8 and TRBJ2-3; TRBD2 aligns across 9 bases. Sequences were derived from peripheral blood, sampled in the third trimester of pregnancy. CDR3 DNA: TGTGCCAGCAGCTTTGCTAGCGGGGCCACAGATACGCAGTATTTT. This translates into CASSFASGATDTQYF.